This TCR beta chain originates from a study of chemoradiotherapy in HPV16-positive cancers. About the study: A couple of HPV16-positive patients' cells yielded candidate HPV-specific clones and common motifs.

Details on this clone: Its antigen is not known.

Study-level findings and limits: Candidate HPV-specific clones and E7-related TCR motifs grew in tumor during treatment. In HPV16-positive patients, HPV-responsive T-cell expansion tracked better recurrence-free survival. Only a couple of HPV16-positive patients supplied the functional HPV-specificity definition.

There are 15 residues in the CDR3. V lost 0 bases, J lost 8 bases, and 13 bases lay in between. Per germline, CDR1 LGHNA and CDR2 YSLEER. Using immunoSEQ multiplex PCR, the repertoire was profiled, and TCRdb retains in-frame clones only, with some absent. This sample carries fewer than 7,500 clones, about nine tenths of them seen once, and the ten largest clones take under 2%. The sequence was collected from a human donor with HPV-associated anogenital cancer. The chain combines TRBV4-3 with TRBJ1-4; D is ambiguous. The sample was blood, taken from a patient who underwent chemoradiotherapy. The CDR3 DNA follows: TGCGCCAGCAGCCAAGAGCCCCCCGATCGGGAAAAACTGTTTTTT. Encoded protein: CASSQEPPDREKLFF.